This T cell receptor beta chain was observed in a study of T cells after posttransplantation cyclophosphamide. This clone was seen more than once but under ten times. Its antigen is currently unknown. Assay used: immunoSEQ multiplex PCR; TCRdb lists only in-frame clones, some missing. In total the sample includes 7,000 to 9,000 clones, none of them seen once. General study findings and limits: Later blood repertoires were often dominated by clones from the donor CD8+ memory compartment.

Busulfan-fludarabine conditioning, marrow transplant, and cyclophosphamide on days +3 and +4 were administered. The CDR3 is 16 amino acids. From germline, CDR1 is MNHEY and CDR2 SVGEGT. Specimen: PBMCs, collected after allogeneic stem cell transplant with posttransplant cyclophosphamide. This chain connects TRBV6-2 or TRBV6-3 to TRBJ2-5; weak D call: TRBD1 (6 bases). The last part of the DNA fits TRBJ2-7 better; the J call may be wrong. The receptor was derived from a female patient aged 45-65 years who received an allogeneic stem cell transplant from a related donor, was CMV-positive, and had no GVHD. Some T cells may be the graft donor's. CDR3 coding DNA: TGTGCCAGCAGCCTGGTATTGAGAGGGGGTCCCCACGAGCAGTACTTC. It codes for CASSLVLRGGPHEQYF.